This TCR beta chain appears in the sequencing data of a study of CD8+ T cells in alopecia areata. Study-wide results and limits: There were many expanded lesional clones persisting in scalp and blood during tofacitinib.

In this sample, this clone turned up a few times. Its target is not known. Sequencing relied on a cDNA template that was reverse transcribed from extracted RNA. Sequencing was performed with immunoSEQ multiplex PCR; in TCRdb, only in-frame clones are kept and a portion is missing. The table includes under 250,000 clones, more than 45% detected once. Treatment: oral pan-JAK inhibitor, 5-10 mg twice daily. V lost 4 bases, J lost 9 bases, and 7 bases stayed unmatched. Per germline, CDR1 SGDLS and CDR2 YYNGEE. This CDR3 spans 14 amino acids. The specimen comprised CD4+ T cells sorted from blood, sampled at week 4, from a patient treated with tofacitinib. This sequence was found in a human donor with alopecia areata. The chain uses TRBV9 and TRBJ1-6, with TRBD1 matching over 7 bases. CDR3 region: CASSRGQGSSPLHF. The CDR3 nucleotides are TGTGCCAGCAGCAGGGGGCAGGGGTCTTCACCCCTCCACTTT.